This T cell receptor (beta chain) was identified in a study of CD8 T cells in ankylosing spondylitis. In the case of this clonotype: The antigen is unknown.

Scientists made TCR beta libraries using quantitative 5'-RACE with molecular barcodes. TCRdb re-derived calls from the 5' RACE reads in MiXCR, one entry per CDR3 protein. The sample holds about 800,000 distinct CDR3 sequences; about an eighth are singletons and the top ten take 0.51%. The germline gives CDR1 MNHNS, CDR2 SASEGT. The V end was cut by 6 bases, the J end by 3 bases, with 9 bases between. The CDR3 spans 13 residues. Study results and caveats: A TCR beta motif made of 7 to 9 highly homologous variants seemed typical of ankylosing spondylitis blood. Significant enrichment of disease-linked clones was reportedly seen in matched ankylosing spondylitis synovial fluid. Past studies reported some motif variants in reactive arthritis synovial fluid and blood.

The rearrangement uses TRBV6-1 and TRBJ1-5; weak D call: TRBD1 (5 bases). The sequencing input was blood, either unsorted or a sorted T cell fraction (not recorded which). This TCR was sampled from a male donor with ankylosing spondylitis. As DNA, the CDR3 is TGTGCCAGCAGCTCAGGGAACAATCAGCCCCAGCATTTT. It specifies CASSSGNNQPQHF.